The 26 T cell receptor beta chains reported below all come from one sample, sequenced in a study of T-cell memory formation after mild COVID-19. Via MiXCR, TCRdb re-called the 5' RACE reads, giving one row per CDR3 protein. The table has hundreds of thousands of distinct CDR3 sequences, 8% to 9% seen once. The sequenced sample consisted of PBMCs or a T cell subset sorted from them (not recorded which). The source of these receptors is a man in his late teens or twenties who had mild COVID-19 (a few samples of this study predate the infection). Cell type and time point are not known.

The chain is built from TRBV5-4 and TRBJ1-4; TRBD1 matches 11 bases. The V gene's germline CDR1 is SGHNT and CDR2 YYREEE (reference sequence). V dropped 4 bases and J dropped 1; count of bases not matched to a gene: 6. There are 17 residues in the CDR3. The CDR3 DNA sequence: TGTGCCAGCAGCAAGGACAGGGGGCAGGGAACTAATGAAAAACTGTTTTTT. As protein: CASSKDRGQGTNEKLFF.

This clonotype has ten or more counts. CDR3 nucleotide sequence: TGCGCCAGCAGCTTGGACAGGGGGATCTCCTACGAGCAGTACTTC. Its protein product is CASSLDRGISYEQYF. The chain is built from TRBV5-1 and TRBJ2-7; 8 bases align to TRBD1. From germline, CDR1 is SGHRS and CDR2 YFSETQ. CDR3 length equals 15 residues. Losses at the gene ends were 0 bases for V and 0 bases for J; bases not matched to a gene: 2.

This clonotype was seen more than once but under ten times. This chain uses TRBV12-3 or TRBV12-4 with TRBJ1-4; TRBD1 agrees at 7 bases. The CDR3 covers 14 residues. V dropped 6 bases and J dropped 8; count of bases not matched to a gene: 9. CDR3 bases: TGTGCCAGCAGAACTGACAGGGCGGGGGAAAAACTGTTTTTT. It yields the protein CASRTDRAGEKLFF.

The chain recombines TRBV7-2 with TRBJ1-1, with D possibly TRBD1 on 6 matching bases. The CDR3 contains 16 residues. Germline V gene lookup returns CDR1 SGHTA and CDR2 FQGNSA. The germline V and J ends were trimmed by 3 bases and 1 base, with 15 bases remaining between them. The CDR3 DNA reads TGTGCCAGCAGCTTCTGGGGGGCTAGAGAGAACACTGAAGCTTTCTTT. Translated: CASSFWGARENTEAFF. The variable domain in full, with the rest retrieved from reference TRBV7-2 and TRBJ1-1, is GAGVSQSPSNKVTEKGKDVELRCDPISGHTALYWYRQSLGQGLEFLIYFQGNSAPDKSGLPSDRFSAERTGGSVSTLTIQRTQQEDSAVYLCASSFWGARENTEAFFGQGTRLTVV.

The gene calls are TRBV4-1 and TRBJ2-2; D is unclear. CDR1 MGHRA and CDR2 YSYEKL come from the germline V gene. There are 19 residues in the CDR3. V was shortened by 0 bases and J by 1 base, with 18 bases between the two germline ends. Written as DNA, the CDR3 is TGCGCCAGCAGCCAAGATTGGGCCAGATCCACTGGGAACACCGGGGAGCTGTTTTTT. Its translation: CASSQDWARSTGNTGELFF.

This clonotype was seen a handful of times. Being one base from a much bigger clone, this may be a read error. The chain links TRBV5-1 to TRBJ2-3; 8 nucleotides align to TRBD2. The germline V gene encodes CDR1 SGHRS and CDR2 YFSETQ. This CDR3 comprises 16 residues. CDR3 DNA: TGCGCCAGCAGCTTGGCCATGGCGGGGGGCACAGATAAGCAGTATTTT. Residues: CASSLAMAGGTDKQYF.

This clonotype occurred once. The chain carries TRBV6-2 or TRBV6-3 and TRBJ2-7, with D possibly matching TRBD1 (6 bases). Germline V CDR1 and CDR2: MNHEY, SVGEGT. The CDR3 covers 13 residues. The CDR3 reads CASSWTAAYEQCV. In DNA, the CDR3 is TGTGCCAGCAGTTGGACAGCTGCCTACGAGCAGTGCGTC.

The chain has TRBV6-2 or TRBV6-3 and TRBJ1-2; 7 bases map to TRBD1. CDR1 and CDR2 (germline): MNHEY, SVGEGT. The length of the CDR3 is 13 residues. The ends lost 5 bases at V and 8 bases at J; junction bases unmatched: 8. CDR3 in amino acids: CASSPRQGEGYTF. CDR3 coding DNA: TGTGCCAGCAGTCCTAGACAGGGTGAAGGCTACACCTTC.

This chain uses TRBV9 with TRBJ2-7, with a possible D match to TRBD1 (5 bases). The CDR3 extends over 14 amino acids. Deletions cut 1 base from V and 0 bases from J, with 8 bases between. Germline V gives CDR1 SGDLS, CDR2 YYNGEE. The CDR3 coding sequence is TGTGCCAGCAGCGTATATGACAGCTCCTACGAGCAGTACTTC. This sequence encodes CASSVYDSSYEQYF.

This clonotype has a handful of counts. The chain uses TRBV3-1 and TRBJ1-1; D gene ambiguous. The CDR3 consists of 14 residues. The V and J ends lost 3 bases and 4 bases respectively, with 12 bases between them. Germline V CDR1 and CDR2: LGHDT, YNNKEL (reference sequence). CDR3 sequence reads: CASSQIGEPTEAFF. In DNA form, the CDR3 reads TGTGCCAGCAGCCAGATCGGGGAGCCCACTGAAGCTTTCTTT.

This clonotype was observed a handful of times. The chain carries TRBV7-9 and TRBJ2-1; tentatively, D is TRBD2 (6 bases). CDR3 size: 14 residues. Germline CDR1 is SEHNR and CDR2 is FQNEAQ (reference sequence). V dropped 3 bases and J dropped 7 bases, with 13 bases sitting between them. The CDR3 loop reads CASSFTGDSNEQFF. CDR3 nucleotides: TGTGCCAGCAGCTTTACCGGGGACTCGAATGAGCAGTTCTTC.

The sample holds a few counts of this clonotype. The CDR3 region is CASSPSGHNNEQFF. CDR3 nucleotide sequence: TGTGCCAGCAGCCCTTCCGGACACAACAATGAGCAGTTCTTC. The V call is TRBV6-2 or TRBV6-3, the J call TRBJ2-1; TRBD1 might be the D (5 bases). Germline lookup yields CDR1 MNHEY and CDR2 SVGEGT. This CDR3 region has 14 residues. The germline V and J ends were trimmed by 6 bases and 5 bases, with 14 bases remaining between them.

The CDR3 nucleotides read TGTGCCAGCAGACCCAGGGTTGACAACACTGAAGCTTTCTTT. Its translation: CASRPRVDNTEAFF. The V and J genes are TRBV6-5 and TRBJ1-1, with a tentative D call TRBD1 (5 bases). Germline CDR1 reads MNHEY; CDR2 reads SVGAGI. CDR3 size: 14 residues. V was shortened by 6 bases and J by 2 bases, with 13 bases between the two germline ends.

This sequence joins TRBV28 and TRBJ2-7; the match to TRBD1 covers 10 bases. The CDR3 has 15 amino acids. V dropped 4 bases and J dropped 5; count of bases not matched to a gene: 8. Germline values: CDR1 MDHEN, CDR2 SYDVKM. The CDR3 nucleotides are TGTGCCAGCAGTTCCGGGGGACAGGGGTACGACGAGCAGTACGTC. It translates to CASSSGGQGYDEQYV.

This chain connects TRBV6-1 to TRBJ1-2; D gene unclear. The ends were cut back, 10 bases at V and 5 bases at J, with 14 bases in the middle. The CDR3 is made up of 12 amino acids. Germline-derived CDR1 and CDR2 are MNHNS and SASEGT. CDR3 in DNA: TGTGCCACCCCGGTTACCTATTATGGCTACACCTTC. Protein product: CATPVTYYGYTF.

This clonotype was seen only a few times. The CDR3: CASSADELAGYGETQYF. The CDR3 DNA reads as TGTGCCAGCAGCGCCGATGAACTAGCGGGGTATGGAGAGACCCAGTACTTC. The chain carries TRBV9 and TRBJ2-5; 10 bases agree with TRBD2. Germline V lookup: CDR1 SGDLS, CDR2 YYNGEE. The CDR3 is 17 residues long. The junction had 12 bases not matched to a gene; V was cut back by 3 bases and J by 4 bases.

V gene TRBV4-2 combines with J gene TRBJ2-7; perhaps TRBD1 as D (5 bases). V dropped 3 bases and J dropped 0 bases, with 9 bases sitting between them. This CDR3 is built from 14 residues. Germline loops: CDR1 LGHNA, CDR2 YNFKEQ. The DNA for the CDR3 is TGTGCCAGCAGCCACCCTGGGGCCTCCTACGAGCAGTACGTC. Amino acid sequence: CASSHPGASYEQYV.

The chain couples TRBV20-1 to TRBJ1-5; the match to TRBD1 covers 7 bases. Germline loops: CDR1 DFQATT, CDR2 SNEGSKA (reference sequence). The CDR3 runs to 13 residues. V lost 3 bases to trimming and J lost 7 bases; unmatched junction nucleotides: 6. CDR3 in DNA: TGCAGTGCTAGTGAAGGGACAGACCAGCCCCAGCATTTT. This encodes CSASEGTDQPQHF.

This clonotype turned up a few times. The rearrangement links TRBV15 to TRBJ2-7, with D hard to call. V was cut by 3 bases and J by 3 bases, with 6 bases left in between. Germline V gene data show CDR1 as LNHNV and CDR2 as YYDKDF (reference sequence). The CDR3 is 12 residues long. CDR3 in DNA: TGTGCCACCAGCAGGGACCTCTACGAGCAGTACGTC. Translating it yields CATSRDLYEQYV.

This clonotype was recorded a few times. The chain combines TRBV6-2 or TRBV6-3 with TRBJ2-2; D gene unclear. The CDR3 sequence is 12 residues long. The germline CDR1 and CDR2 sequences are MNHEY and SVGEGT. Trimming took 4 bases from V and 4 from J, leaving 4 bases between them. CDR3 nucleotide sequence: TGTGCCAGCAGTTGGGCCACCGGGGAGCTGTTTTTT. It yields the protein CASSWATGELFF.

DNA for the CDR3: TGCGCCAGCAGATTTCGGCGGGGTTTCACAGATACGCAGTATTTT. Translation: CASRFRRGFTDTQYF. This chain uses TRBV5-1 with TRBJ2-3; a weak D match, TRBD2 (6 bases). This CDR3 has 15 residues. Looked up from germline, CDR1 is SGHRS and CDR2 is YFSETQ. Between the trimmed V and J ends, which lost 5 bases and 2 bases, there was a span of 15 bases. Looking up the rest from reference TRBV5-1 and TRBJ2-3 gives the full variable domain: KAGVTQTPRYLIKTRGQQVTLSCSPISGHRSVSWYQQTPGQGLQFLFEYFSETQRNKGNFPGRFSGRQFSNSRSEMNVSTLELGDSALYLCASRFRRGFTDTQYFGPGTRLTVL.

As DNA, the CDR3 is TGTGCCAGCAGCTCTCGGACAGGCGAGCAGTACGTC. Protein: CASSSRTGEQYV. The chain carries TRBV7-8 and TRBJ2-7; 7 bases fit TRBD1. The CDR3 sequence is 12 residues long. V lost 4 bases, J lost 6 bases, and 3 bases stayed unmatched. The germline V gene has CDR1 SGHVS and CDR2 FQNEAQ.

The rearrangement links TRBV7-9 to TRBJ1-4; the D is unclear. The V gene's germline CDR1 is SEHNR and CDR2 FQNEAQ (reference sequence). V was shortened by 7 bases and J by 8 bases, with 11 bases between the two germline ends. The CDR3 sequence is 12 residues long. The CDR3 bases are TGTGCCAGCAATCTGGCCGGAGAAAAACTGTTTTTT. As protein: CASNLAGEKLFF.

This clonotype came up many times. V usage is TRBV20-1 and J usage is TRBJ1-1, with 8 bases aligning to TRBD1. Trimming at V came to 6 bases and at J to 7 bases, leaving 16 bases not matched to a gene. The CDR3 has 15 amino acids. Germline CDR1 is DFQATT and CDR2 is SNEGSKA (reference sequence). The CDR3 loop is CSASGGAGGFGEAFF. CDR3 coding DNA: TGCAGTGCCTCGGGGGGTGCAGGGGGCTTCGGTGAAGCTTTCTTT.

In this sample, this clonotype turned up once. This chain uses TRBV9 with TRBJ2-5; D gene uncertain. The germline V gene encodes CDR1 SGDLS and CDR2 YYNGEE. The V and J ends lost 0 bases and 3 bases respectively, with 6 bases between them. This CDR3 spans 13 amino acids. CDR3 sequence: CASSVDQEETQYF. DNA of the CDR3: TGTGCCAGCAGCGTAGACCAGGAAGAGACCCAGTACTTC.

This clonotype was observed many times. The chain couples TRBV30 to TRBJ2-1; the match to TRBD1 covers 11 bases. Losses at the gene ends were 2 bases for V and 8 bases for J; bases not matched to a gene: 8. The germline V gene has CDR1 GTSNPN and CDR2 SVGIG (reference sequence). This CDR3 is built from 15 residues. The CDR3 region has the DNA TGTGCCTGGAGTCCGGGGACAGGGGGTTCGGATGAGCAGTTCTTC. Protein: CAWSPGTGGSDEQFF.